This T cell receptor beta chain is drawn from a study of T cell repertoires in cytomegalovirus infection. The wider study: Both a matching HLA type and CMV infection were indicated by public TCR beta signatures.

Study-wide points: Cumulative public TCR beta family frequency identified carriers of CMV plus the relevant HLA. Ex vivo responses were dominated by HLA-C-restricted CMV-specific TCR beta clonotypes.

The CDR3 runs to 14 residues. The junction had 9 bases not matched to a gene; V was cut back by 6 bases and J by 6 bases. Germline V gene sequence: CDR1 MNHNS, CDR2 SASEGT. MiXCR was run by TCRdb on the reads, yielding one entry per CDR3 protein. The table lists about 320,000 distinct CDR3 sequences, around a tenth of them singletons. For this clonotype: As yet, its antigen is unknown.

The rearrangement links TRBV6-1 to TRBJ2-7; 9 nucleotides agree with TRBD1. This receptor was identified in a human donor in good health (CMV status not recorded). Some clones in this sample may be carry-over from other donors' samples. Sequencing was performed on PBMCs. The CDR3 DNA sequence: TGTGCCAGCAGATTAGACAGGGGGGGTTTCGAGCAGTACTTC. Its protein is CASRLDRGGFEQYF.